The next 5 T cell receptor beta chains were all read from a single sample in a study of blood T cells in healthy people across ages (dated by TCRdb to 2014 to 2015). Receptor amplification or capture employed 5' RACE. TCRdb shows the sequencer as Illumina HiSeq 2500. A second PCR of roughly 7 to 11 cycles was performed with a sample-barcoded 5' primer and a J-beta primer mix. TCRdb trimmed public reads at Q25 via fastp, called clones via MiXCR and kept in-frame beta chains. Each entry is one CDR3 protein sequence, shown with its most common DNA and genes. Across this sample there are about 1,400,000 distinct CDR3 sequences, with around 59% seen only once. Clones ranked in the top ten supply under 8.5% of the sample. Sequenced input: blood. The receptors were sampled from a man between 18 and 29 years old in good health.

This clonotype appeared a few times. The chain uses TRBV12-3 or TRBV12-4 and TRBJ2-7; perhaps TRBD2 as D (7 bases). The J call is doubtful: the DNA matches TRBJ2-5 better. CDR3 length equals 15 residues. For the CDR3, the DNA is TGTGCCAGCAGAGAGACGGGGGGCCGGGTGGAGACCCAGTACTTC. Its protein product is CASRETGGRVETQYF.

In its sample, this clonotype was seen a few times. The gene calls are TRBV4-3 and TRBJ2-1, with 7 bases identical to TRBD1. The CDR3 consists of 16 residues. Germline CDR1 is LGHNA and CDR2 is YSLEER. Trimming took 5 bases from V and 4 from J; bases not matched to a gene: 11. CDR3 loop: CASSSRRGPSYNEQFF. In DNA form, the CDR3 reads TGCGCCAGCAGCTCCCGTAGGGGGCCCTCTTACAATGAGCAGTTCTTC.

The chain has TRBV7-9 and TRBJ2-1; D is tentatively TRBD1 or TRBD2 (5 bases each). V shed 1 base and J shed 3 bases, with 13 bases lying between them. The CDR3 contains 16 residues. The germline gives CDR1 SEHNR, CDR2 FQNEAQ (reference sequence). The CDR3 here is CASSLDVRGVYNEQFF. Here the CDR3 DNA reads TGTGCCAGCAGCTTAGATGTCCGAGGGGTCTACAATGAGCAGTTCTTC. Using reference TRBV7-9 and TRBJ2-1 for the parts outside the CDR3, the full variable domain is DTGVSQNPRHKITKRGQNVTFRCDPISEHNRLYWYRQTLGQGPEFLTYFQNEAQLEKSRLLSDRFSAERPKGSFSTLEIQRTEQGDSAMYLCASSLDVRGVYNEQFFGPGTRLTVL.

The V call is TRBV9, the J call TRBJ2-4, with 10 bases that match TRBD1. Per germline, CDR1 SGDLS and CDR2 YYNGEE. V lost 4 bases, J lost 0 bases, and 7 bases stayed unmatched. This CDR3 is built from 17 residues. The CDR3 sequence is CASSPSGTGVAKNIQYF. CDR3 DNA: TGTGCCAGCAGCCCTAGTGGGACAGGGGTAGCCAAAAACATTCAGTACTTC.

The genes are TRBV29-1 and TRBJ2-3, with D hard to call. The CDR3 runs to 16 residues. The V end lost 6 bases, the J end lost 3 bases, and 22 bases lay between the germline ends. The V gene's germline CDR1 is SQVTM and CDR2 ANQGSEA. The CDR3 DNA is TGCAGCGTGGAAATTAGGCTAGTAGGCGCGACAGATACGCAGTATTTT. This sequence encodes CSVEIRLVGATDTQYF.